Given below is one T cell receptor beta chain in context. Its antigen is unidentified. This sample is part of a study of OX40 agonist ivuxolimab in advanced cancers. Findings and limits, study-wide: Expanded peripheral T cell antigen specificity was not determined.

Clones were sequenced by immunoSEQ multiplex PCR, and TCRdb holds only the in-frame ones, with some missing. This sample has some 80,000 clones, with more than 90% found just once. Germline values: CDR1 MNHEY, CDR2 SMNVEV (reference sequence). V was shortened by 2 bases and J by 7 bases, with 11 bases between the two germline ends. The CDR3 contains 13 residues. This specimen was CD4+ or CD8+ T cells sorted from blood, taken in a trial of the OX40 agonist ivuxolimab. The TCR was taken from an adult with an advanced solid tumor such as melanoma, head and neck, liver or kidney cancer. This chain links TRBV27 with TRBJ1-2, with D perhaps TRBD1 (6 bases). As DNA, the CDR3 is TGTGCCAGCAGTTTAATGACAGGCGGTGGCTACACCTTC. Residues: CASSLMTGGGYTF.